The 15 T cell receptor beta chains listed next were all sequenced from one sample in a study of T-cell memory formation after mild COVID-19. Each CDR3 protein is one row after TCRdb ran MiXCR on the 5' RACE reads. Seen here are about 350,000 distinct CDR3 sequences, about an eighth observed once, and the top ten hold 22%. The sample was PBMCs or a T cell subset sorted from them (not recorded which). All receptors come from a man younger than 35 who had mild COVID-19 (a few samples of this study predate the infection). Cell type and time point are not known.

This clonotype has only a few counts. The gene calls are TRBV6-2 or TRBV6-3 and TRBJ2-3; D gene unclear. V was trimmed by 7 bases and J by 2 bases, leaving 7 bases between them. Germline V gene lookup returns CDR1 MNHEY and CDR2 SVGEGT. This CDR3 region has 12 residues. Here the CDR3 reads CASNWPTDTQYF. The CDR3, as DNA: TGTGCCAGCAATTGGCCCACAGATACGCAGTATTTT.

This clonotype turned up a few times. The CDR3 region is CASFNSGQEYNEQFF. In nucleotides, the CDR3 is TGTGCCAGCTTTAATTCGGGACAGGAATACAATGAGCAGTTCTTC. The chain has TRBV5-6 and TRBJ2-1; TRBD1 aligns across 8 bases. The CDR3 covers 15 residues. Germline V CDR1 and CDR2: SGHDT, YYEEEE. Trimming at V came to 7 bases and at J to 4 bases, leaving 10 bases not matched to a gene.

The chain employs TRBV10-3 and TRBJ2-7, with 7 bases that match TRBD2. J lost 4 bases, V lost 6 bases, and 6 bases had no gene match. Germline V lookup: CDR1 ENHRY, CDR2 SYGVKD. This CDR3 has 13 residues. For the CDR3, the DNA is TGTGCCATCAGCCGCGGGGGAACGTACGAGCAGTACGTC. It encodes CAISRGGTYEQYV.

This clonotype was counted ten times or more. The chain uses TRBV20-1 and TRBJ2-5, with D maybe TRBD2 (5 bases). V dropped 3 bases and J dropped 6 bases, with 17 bases sitting between them. The CDR3 contains 14 residues. The V gene's germline CDR1 is DFQATT and CDR2 SNEGSKA (reference sequence). The CDR3 sequence is CSASGAAGEKTQYF. Here the CDR3 DNA reads TGCAGTGCTAGTGGAGCGGCCGGAGAAAAGACCCAGTACTTC.

This clonotype was detected only a few times. The V call is TRBV9, the J call TRBJ2-5; 9 bases match TRBD2. Germline V gene data show CDR1 as SGDLS and CDR2 as YYNGEE. Trimming removed 4 bases from V and 5 bases from J; junction bases left unmatched: 12. CDR3 length equals 16 residues. CDR3 DNA sequence: TGTGCCAGCAGCCACGGCGGGACTAGCAGCGGGGAGACCCAGTACTTC. It encodes CASSHGGTSSGETQYF.

This clonotype was seen a handful of times. The V call is TRBV24-1, the J call TRBJ2-2; 10 positions agree with TRBD1. The V gene end was trimmed by 1 base and the J gene end by 5 bases; junction bases not matched to a gene: 6. The CDR3 is 17 residues long. The germline V gene has CDR1 KGHDR and CDR2 SFDVKD. The CDR3, as DNA: TGTGCCACCAGTGATTTCGAGACAGGGGGCAGGACCGGGGAGCTGTTTTTT. Encoded protein: CATSDFETGGRTGELFF.

This clonotype was recorded at least ten times. The chain joins TRBV3-1 to TRBJ2-3; 10 positions match TRBD2. Unmatched junction bases numbered 10, after V lost 1 base and J lost 6 bases. Germline V lookup: CDR1 LGHDT, CDR2 YNNKEL (reference sequence). This CDR3 comprises 17 residues. The CDR3 spells CASSQVLELAGLDTQYF. CDR3 in DNA: TGTGCCAGCAGCCAAGTGCTTGAACTAGCGGGGCTCGATACGCAGTATTTT.

This chain connects TRBV20-1 to TRBJ1-2; D gene uncertain. This CDR3 spans 13 amino acids. The germline gives CDR1 DFQATT, CDR2 SNEGSKA (reference sequence). V was cut by 0 bases and J by 5 bases, with 10 bases left in between. CDR3 sequence: CSARDVGSYGYTF. The CDR3 DNA reads TGCAGTGCTAGAGATGTGGGGAGTTATGGCTACACCTTC.

This clonotype was recorded a few times. J is TRBJ2-1 and V is TRBV12-3 or TRBV12-4; D is unclear. With 7 bases removed from V and 6 bases from J, the gap between germline ends came to 19 bases. This CDR3 is built from 15 residues. DNA of the CDR3: TGTGCCAGCAATGCAGAGTCAACCGTCGGCAATGAGCAGTTCTTC. It specifies CASNAESTVGNEQFF.

This clonotype was seen a few times. This chain links TRBV4-1 with TRBJ2-7, with D unresolved. Trimming left V 4 bases short and J 8 bases short, with 21 bases between. Germline CDR1 and CDR2: MGHRA and YSYEKL. This CDR3 comprises 15 residues. As DNA, the CDR3 is TGCGCCAGCAGCCCCAACGTGGGGTTGGGGTTGAAGCAGTACTTC. This encodes CASSPNVGLGLKQYF.

This clonotype has only a few counts. The chain combines TRBV7-2 with TRBJ2-1; no clear D gene. The CDR3 runs to 12 residues. Per the germline V gene, CDR1 is SGHTA and CDR2 is FQGNSA. The V end lost 5 bases, the J end lost 12 bases, and 14 bases lay between the germline ends. CDR3 bases: TGTGCCAGCAGCCCCCAGAATATGCGGCAGTTCTTC. It yields the protein CASSPQNMRQFF.

This rearrangement joins TRBV9 to TRBJ2-1; D is uncertain. This CDR3 has 15 residues. V shed 0 bases and J shed 4 bases, with 11 bases lying between them. Germline V gives CDR1 SGDLS, CDR2 YYNGEE. The chain's CDR3 is CASSVGGRPYNEQFF. The DNA for the CDR3 is TGTGCCAGCAGCGTAGGAGGACGTCCATACAATGAGCAGTTCTTC.

This chain links TRBV30 with TRBJ1-2; a possible D gene is TRBD1 (5 bases). The CDR3 has 13 amino acids. The germline V gene has CDR1 GTSNPN and CDR2 SVGIG (reference sequence). V shed 2 bases and J shed 7 bases, with 14 bases lying between them. Here the CDR3 reads CAWSPSGRGGYTF. CDR3 DNA: TGTGCCTGGAGTCCCTCGGGGCGGGGTGGCTACACCTTC. Variable domain in full (rest from reference TRBV30 and TRBJ1-2): SQTIHQWPATLVQPVGSPLSLECTVEGTSNPNLYWYRQAAGRGLQLLFYSVGIGQISSEVPQNLSASRPQDRQFILSSKKLLLSDSGFYLCAWSPSGRGGYTFGSGTRLTVV.

The chain recombines TRBV4-3 with TRBJ2-2, with D tentatively TRBD1 (6 bases). The CDR3 is made up of 15 amino acids. Between the trimmed V and J ends, which lost 5 bases and 4 bases, there was a span of 14 bases. Germline V gene lookup returns CDR1 LGHNA and CDR2 YSLEER. The CDR3 protein is CASSKRSGVTGELFF. CDR3 nucleotides: TGCGCCAGCAGCAAGAGATCAGGGGTCACCGGGGAGCTGTTTTTT.

The chain uses TRBV3-1 and TRBJ1-1, with D possibly being TRBD1 (5 bases). V was trimmed by 8 bases and J by 4 bases, leaving 14 bases between them. This CDR3 spans 13 amino acids. The germline CDR1 and CDR2 sequences are LGHDT and YNNKEL (reference sequence). The CDR3 DNA reads as TGTGCCAGCTCCGGGGACGGTGGCACTGAAGCTTTCTTT. Encoded protein: CASSGDGGTEAFF.